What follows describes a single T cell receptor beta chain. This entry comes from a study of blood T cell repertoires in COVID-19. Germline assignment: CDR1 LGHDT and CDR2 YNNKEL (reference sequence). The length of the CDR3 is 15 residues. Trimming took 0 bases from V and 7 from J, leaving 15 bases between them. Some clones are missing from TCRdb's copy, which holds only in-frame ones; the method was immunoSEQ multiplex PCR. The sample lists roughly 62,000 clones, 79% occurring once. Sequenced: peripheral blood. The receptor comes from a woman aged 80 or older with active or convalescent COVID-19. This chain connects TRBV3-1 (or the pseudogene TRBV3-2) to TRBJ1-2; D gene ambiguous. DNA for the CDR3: TGTGCCAGCAGCCAAGAGGGGAGGCCGGATTCTGGCTACACCTTC. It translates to CASSQEGRPDSGYTF.